This T cell receptor beta chain was recorded in a study of CD8+CD57+ T cells in acquired aplastic anemia. Study context: Mean DNA quantity obtained from sorted CD4+ and CD8+ cells was about 3 ug. Study results and caveats: Shared by patients and controls, 25 to 30 CD8+ CDR3s were abundant in patients.

It was patients with CD8+CD57+ cell expansion by flow cytometry who were chosen for sequencing. Each patient had severe acquired aplastic anemia. Blood was sampled before the patients had received any therapy. About this clonotype: Antigen specificity is unknown.

Genomic DNA constituted the template upon which TCR beta VDJ and CDR3 profiling was performed. One entry per CDR3 protein, called by TCRdb with MiXCR from the reads. The top ten clones hold approximately 80% of a sample with tens of thousands of distinct CDR3 sequences, roughly 70% of them seen once. J gave up 0 bases and V 4 bases, and 3 bases lay outside the gene matches. CDR1 is DFQATT and CDR2 is SNEGSKA in the germline V gene (reference sequence). The CDR3 covers 14 residues. Sample: sorted CD4+, CD8+, or CD8+CD57+ T cells (not recorded which) from PBMCs. This receptor was taken from a human donor with aplastic anemia. The chain has TRBV20-1 and TRBJ1-5; 7 bases are a match to TRBD1. DNA of the CDR3: TGCAGTGCTACTCCAGGGGGTAGCAATCAGCCCCAGCATTTT. Translation gives CSATPGGSNQPQHF.